What follows are 17 T cell receptor beta chains derived from one specimen sequenced in a study of CD8 T cells in ankylosing spondylitis. Study-wide results and caveats: The study identified a TCR beta motif of several highly homologous variants that appeared characteristic of ankylosing spondylitis blood.

These receptors lack a known antigen. MiXCR, run by TCRdb on the 5' RACE reads, gives a single entry per CDR3 protein. The sample carries 350,000 to 550,000 distinct CDR3 sequences, 20% to 30% recorded once. Specimen: blood, either unsorted or a sorted T cell fraction (not recorded which). All receptors derive from a male donor with ankylosing spondylitis.

This rearrangement joins TRBV5-8 to TRBJ1-5; D is uncertain. V was cut by 4 bases and J by 6 bases, with 8 bases left in between. Germline CDR1 SGHTS, CDR2 YDEGEE. The length of the CDR3 is 12 residues. In DNA form, the CDR3 reads TGTGCCAGCAGCCCTCTGGGTCAGCCCCAGCATTTT. Encoded protein: CASSPLGQPQHF.

The sample holds a few counts of this clonotype. CDR3 DNA: TGTGCCAGCAGTTACTCGACAGGCGGGAGGGACGAGCAGTACTTC. Amino acids: CASSYSTGGRDEQYF. V usage is TRBV6-5 and J usage is TRBJ2-7; TRBD2 matches 9 bases. There are 15 residues in the CDR3. CDR1 and CDR2 (germline): MNHEY, SVGAGI. The V and J ends lost 0 bases and 5 bases, in that order; junction bases with no gene match: 5.

Only a few counts were recorded for this clonotype. The rearrangement uses TRBV12-3 or TRBV12-4 and TRBJ2-2; D ambiguous. The CDR3 spans 14 residues. Trimming removed 7 bases at V and 0 bases at J, with 9 bases between. In DNA form, the CDR3 reads TGTGCCAGCATTCAAACCGCGAACACCGGGGAGCTGTTTTTT. Protein: CASIQTANTGELFF.

As DNA, the CDR3 is TGCAGTGCTAGAGATCCCTGGGCTAGCGGGAGACAAGAGACCCAGTACTTC. Encoded protein: CSARDPWASGRQETQYF. The gene calls are TRBV20-1 and TRBJ2-5, with TRBD2 matching 10 bases. With V trimmed by 0 bases and J by 2 bases, 9 bases remained unmatched. Germline V lookup: CDR1 DFQATT, CDR2 SNEGSKA (reference sequence). This CDR3 contains 17 residues.

This clonotype was seen only a few times. The rearrangement uses TRBV28 and TRBJ1-5, with D maybe TRBD1 (5 bases). Deletions cut 7 bases from V and 7 bases from J, with 23 bases between. CDR3 length: 16 residues. CDR1 is MDHEN and CDR2 is SYDVKM in the germline V gene. The CDR3 region has the DNA TGTGCCAGCACCCATCCACGAGGAGGGGTCAGGCAGCCCCAGCATTTT. Its protein product is CASTHPRGGVRQPQHF.

This chain's CDR3 is CSAQRLGNEQFF. The CDR3 region has the DNA TGCAGTGCACAAAGACTAGGGAATGAGCAGTTCTTC. The chain recombines TRBV20-1 with TRBJ2-1; weak D call: TRBD2 (6 bases). The CDR3 covers 12 residues. The germline V gene has CDR1 DFQATT and CDR2 SNEGSKA (reference sequence). The germline V and J ends were trimmed by 6 bases and 7 bases, with 13 bases remaining between them.

The chain has TRBV20-1 and TRBJ2-1; TRBD2 matches at 11 bases. CDR1 is DFQATT, CDR2 SNEGSKA, per germline (reference sequence). With V trimmed by 5 bases and J by 8 bases, 8 bases remained unmatched. There are 14 residues in the CDR3. The CDR3 spells CSAGTSGRGDEQFF. CDR3 DNA sequence: TGCAGTGCTGGCACTAGCGGGAGAGGCGATGAGCAGTTCTTC.

This clonotype was seen more than once but under ten times. The chain couples TRBV10-3 to TRBJ1-1; D not resolved. This CDR3 has 13 residues. CDR1 and CDR2 (germline): ENHRY, SYGVKD. With 6 bases removed from V and 4 bases from J, the gap between germline ends came to 12 bases. In DNA, the CDR3 is TGTGCCATCAGAGACCGGGTGGCCACTGAAGCTTTCTTT. Amino acids: CAIRDRVATEAFF.

The V call is TRBV20-1, the J call TRBJ1-5; a weak D match, TRBD1 (6 bases). Germline assignment: CDR1 DFQATT and CDR2 SNEGSKA (reference sequence). The length of the CDR3 is 14 residues. V lost 0 bases to trimming and J lost 7 bases, with 13 bases between them. The CDR3 region is CSARDRGGGQPQHF. CDR3 DNA: TGCAGTGCTAGAGATCGGGGAGGGGGACAGCCCCAGCATTTT.

This rearrangement joins TRBV7-2 to TRBJ1-2; D might be TRBD1 (5 bases). Germline V lookup: CDR1 SGHTA, CDR2 FQGNSA. This CDR3 contains 15 residues. V was cut by 1 base and J by 7 bases, with 16 bases left in between. CDR3 sequence: CASSLEQDAGGGYTF. In DNA, the CDR3 is TGTGCCAGCAGCTTAGAACAGGACGCGGGGGGTGGCTACACCTTC. The variable domain in full, with the rest retrieved from reference TRBV7-2 and TRBJ1-2, is GAGVSQSPSNKVTEKGKDVELRCDPISGHTALYWYRQSLGQGLEFLIYFQGNSAPDKSGLPSDRFSAERTGGSVSTLTIQRTQQEDSAVYLCASSLEQDAGGGYTFGSGTRLTVV.

The rearrangement joins TRBV12-3 or TRBV12-4 to TRBJ1-5, with a possible D match to TRBD1 (5 bases). V lost 1 base to trimming and J lost 4 bases, with 11 bases between them. This CDR3 spans 15 amino acids. CDR3 amino acids: CASSLDLGGNQPQHF. CDR3 coding DNA: TGTGCCAGCAGTTTAGATCTGGGGGGGAATCAGCCCCAGCATTTT.

The V call is TRBV12-3 or TRBV12-4, the J call TRBJ2-7; D is unclear. The ends were cut back, 3 bases at V and 2 bases at J, with 14 bases in the middle. The CDR3 runs to 15 residues. CDR3 in amino acids: CASSLVGSNTYEQYF. CDR3 coding DNA: TGTGCCAGCAGTTTGGTTGGCAGTAACACCTACGAGCAGTACTTC.

The J gene is TRBJ2-1, the V gene TRBV25-1; a weak D match, TRBD2 (6 bases). V gave up 9 bases and J gave up 6 bases, with 24 bases separating them. The CDR3 sequence is 16 residues long. Germline V gene sequence: CDR1 MGHDK, CDR2 SYGVNS. The CDR3 reads CASTGPLPGLRNEQFF. The CDR3 DNA reads as TGTGCCAGTACAGGCCCTCTACCGGGACTCCGCAATGAGCAGTTCTTC.

This clonotype was detected only a few times. The chain combines TRBV5-1 with TRBJ2-7; D assignment may be TRBD1 or TRBD2 (5 bases each). V was trimmed by 0 bases and J by 5 bases, leaving 15 bases between them. Germline CDR1 is SGHRS and CDR2 is YFSETQ. The CDR3 spans 15 residues. The CDR3 DNA follows: TGCGCCAGCAGCTTGGTGGGGACCCCAAAGGACGAGCAGTACTTC. The encoded protein is CASSLVGTPKDEQYF.

The chain uses TRBV20-1 and TRBJ1-1; TRBD1 might be the D (6 bases). This CDR3 region has 14 residues. Trimming pared 4 bases from V and 5 bases from J, leaving 17 bases between. Per the germline V gene, CDR1 is DFQATT and CDR2 is SNEGSKA (reference sequence). The CDR3 DNA is TGCAGTGCTACCTCATTCCAGGGGTGGACTGAAGCTTTCTTT. Protein product: CSATSFQGWTEAFF.

This chain uses TRBV24-1 with TRBJ1-1; 7 positions match TRBD1. The CDR3 runs to 14 residues. V trimming: 6 bases; J trimming: 3 bases; junction bases outside the gene matches: 6. From germline, CDR1 is KGHDR and CDR2 SFDVKD. The CDR3 nucleotides read TGTGCCACCAGTCCAGGGGGGAAAGACACTGAAGCTTTCTTT. Its translation: CATSPGGKDTEAFF.

This clonotype was seen a handful of times. The gene calls are TRBV3-1 and TRBJ1-1; no clear D gene. The CDR3 length is 14 residues. Trimming shortened V by 4 bases and J by 11 bases, and 20 bases separated the two germline ends. Germline CDR1 LGHDT, CDR2 YNNKEL (reference sequence). This chain's CDR3 is CASSLTERGSLAFF. The CDR3 nucleotides are TGTGCCAGCAGCCTCACAGAAAGAGGATCTCTGGCTTTCTTT.